A selection of T cell receptor beta chains follows, all from one sample in a study of radiation and T cells in renal cell carcinoma. This table comes from immunoSEQ multiplex PCR, and its TCRdb copy is limited to in-frame clones, with some not included. The sample includes some 100,000 clones, about four fifths seen only once; the top ten take roughly 6.8%. This specimen was blood, taken from a patient whose treatment included radiotherapy and nephrectomy. The receptors stem from a man in his sixties with renal cell carcinoma. Each CDR3 is given with its conserved first and last residue. A D gene is named only where the DNA matches it firmly. Clone sizes are given selectively: once, few, many, or a class where the clone is expanded.

clone_size d_call j_call v_call cdr3_aa cdr3_nt
- - TRBJ2-3 TRBV5-1 CASSLAATRTDTQYF TGCGCCAGCAGCTTGGCGGCCACCCGCACAGATACGCAGTATTTT
- TRBD1 TRBJ1-5 TRBV19 CASSPQGGTGFQPQHF TGTGCCAGTAGTCCACAGGGGGGAACGGGCTTTCAGCCCCAGCATTTT
- TRBD1 TRBJ1-2 TRBV19 CASSISDRGFRGYTF TGTGCCAGTAGTATTTCCGACAGGGGGTTCAGAGGCTACACCTTC
- TRBD2 TRBJ2-7 TRBV20-1 CSGERDYEQYF TGCAGTGGAGAGCGGGACTACGAGCAGTACTTC
- TRBD1 TRBJ2-7 TRBV11-2 CASSLDFGQGTYEQYF TGTGCCAGCAGCTTAGATTTTGGACAGGGGACCTACGAGCAGTACTTC
- TRBD2 TRBJ2-3 TRBV27 CASSLGLATDTQYF TGTGCCAGCAGTTTGGGACTAGCCACAGATACGCAGTATTTT
- - TRBJ2-2 TRBV6-6 CASSPQKAPNTGELFF TGTGCCAGCAGCCCCCAAAAGGCACCGAACACCGGGGAGCTGTTTTTT
- TRBD1 TRBJ2-6 TRBV28 CASSRAGTGLTGANVLTF TGTGCCAGCAGTCGAGCCGGGACAGGGTTAACTGGGGCCAACGTCCTGACTTTC
- TRBD1 TRBJ2-1 TRBV5-6 CASTVRQGYYNEQFF TGTGCCAGCACCGTTCGACAGGGATATTACAATGAGCAGTTCTTC
- - TRBJ2-1 TRBV6-5 CASSEGGAWNEQFF TGTGCCAGCAGTGAAGGAGGGGCTTGGAATGAGCAGTTCTTC
- - TRBJ2-7 TRBV9 CASSVATYSYEQYF TGTGCCAGCAGCGTAGCTACCTACTCCTACGAGCAGTACTTC
- TRBD1 TRBJ2-7 TRBV29-1 CSVRTGPYEQYF TGCAGCGTGAGGACAGGGCCCTACGAGCAGTACTTC
- TRBD2 TRBJ2-1 TRBV10-3 CAITLGLAGGFDEQFF TGTGCCATCACCTTGGGACTAGCGGGAGGTTTTGATGAGCAGTTCTTC
- - TRBJ2-5 TRBV2 CASLSDRWETQYF TGTGCCAGCTTGTCGGATAGGTGGGAGACCCAGTACTTC
- TRBD1 TRBJ2-2 TRBV28 CASSGRGQGTTGELFF TGTGCCAGCAGTGGAAGAGGACAGGGGACCACCGGGGAGCTGTTTTTT
- TRBD1 TRBJ2-3 TRBV2 CASLGTGLGTDTQYF TGTGCCAGCCTTGGGACAGGGCTTGGCACAGATACGCAGTATTTT
- TRBD2 TRBJ2-7 TRBV7-9 CASREGTSGSSYEQYF TGTGCCAGCAGGGAAGGGACTAGCGGGAGCTCCTACGAGCAGTACTTC
medium-sized - TRBJ2-7 TRBV19 CASRRNGRGDYEQYF TGTGCCAGTAGGAGGAATGGTCGCGGAGACTACGAGCAGTACTTC
- - TRBJ1-1 TRBV2 CASSSNLIPERPNTEAFF TGTGCCAGCAGTTCCAATCTAATTCCCGAGAGGCCGAACACTGAAGCTTTCTTT
- - TRBJ2-5 TRBV27 CASSLYSAHGTQYF TGTGCCAGCAGTCTCTACAGCGCGCACGGGACCCAGTACTTC
once TRBD2 TRBJ2-1 TRBV19 CASSPPHPTGLAGGPGNEQFF TGTGCCAGTAGCCCCCCCCACCCCACTGGACTAGCGGGAGGGCCCGGTAATGAGCAGTTCTTC
- TRBD2 TRBJ2-7 TRBV5-1 CASSLARAGRTYEQYF TGCGCCAGCAGCTTGGCTCGAGCGGGACGAACCTACGAGCAGTACTTC
- - TRBJ2-7 TRBV30 CGAGRDSSYEQYF TGTGGCGCGGGGCGGGACTCGTCCTACGAGCAGTACTTC
- TRBD1 TRBJ2-5 TRBV10-1 CASSEARSTGRETQYF TGCGCCAGCAGTGAGGCCCGTTCGACAGGGCGAGAGACCCAGTACTTC
- - TRBJ2-5 TRBV7-9 CASSLGEQETQYF TGTGCCAGCAGCTTAGGAGAACAAGAGACCCAGTACTTC
- TRBD2 TRBJ2-7 TRBV10-2 CASTLSGRNGREQYF TGCGCCAGCACACTAAGCGGGAGGAATGGTCGCGAGCAGTACTTC
few - TRBJ2-7 TRBV6-5 CASTANGGNYEQYF TGTGCCAGCACCGCCAACGGAGGTAACTACGAGCAGTACTTC
- - TRBJ2-7 TRBV28 CASSFGLRAFLSGEQYF TGTGCCAGCAGTTTCGGCCTGAGGGCGTTTTTGTCTGGCGAGCAGTACTTC
large TRBD2 TRBJ2-4 TRBV11-3 CASSSGLAGAGQYF TGTGCCAGCAGCTCGGGACTAGCGGGAGCGGGACAGTACTTC
few - TRBJ1-5 TRBV6-1 CASSEMRGQAQPQHF TGTGCCAGCAGTGAAATGAGGGGCCAGGCTCAGCCCCAGCATTTT
- TRBD1 TRBJ2-2 TRBV5-1 CASSARQGGSTGELFF TGCGCCAGCAGCGCCCGACAGGGTGGGTCCACCGGGGAGCTGTTTTTT
- TRBD2 TRBJ2-7 TRBV28 CASSYSGVPREQYF TGTGCCAGCAGTTATAGCGGGGTCCCTAGGGAGCAGTACTTC
- - TRBJ2-1 TRBV2 CASSDFEQFF TGTGCCAGCAGTGATTTCGAGCAGTTCTTC
few TRBD1 TRBJ1-2 TRBV10-3 CAIQFPGTGGEYGYTF TGTGCCATCCAATTTCCGGGGACAGGGGGAGAATATGGCTACACCTTC
- - TRBJ2-7 TRBV7-3 CASSLGPVSGTSYEQYF TGTGCCAGCAGCTTAGGCCCCGTCAGCGGGACATCCTACGAGCAGTACTTC
- TRBD2 TRBJ2-3 TRBV7-9 CASSLGMGGRASDTQYF TGTGCCAGCAGCTTAGGTATGGGCGGGAGGGCCTCAGATACGCAGTATTTT
few - TRBJ1-1 TRBV15 CATSLQRSAEAFF TGTGCCACCAGCCTCCAGAGATCCGCTGAAGCTTTCTTT
- TRBD1 TRBJ2-7 TRBV7-7 CASSLSPGQGPPHF TGTGCCAGCAGCTTAAGTCCGGGACAGGGTCCCCCGCACTTC
- - TRBJ2-5 TRBV30 CAWSIGLQETQYF TGTGCCTGGAGTATAGGTCTCCAAGAGACCCAGTACTTC
- - TRBJ1-3 TRBV7-9 CALTRVSGNTIYF TGTGCTCTTACCCGGGTTTCTGGAAACACCATATATTTT
- - TRBJ2-1 TRBV2 CASREVQVGEQFF TGTGCCAGCAGAGAGGTCCAAGTGGGTGAGCAGTTCTTC
- - TRBJ2-1 TRBV7-9 CASSSAQGGGGSLDEQFF TGTGCCAGCAGCTCAGCTCAGGGGGGTGGCGGGAGTCTAGATGAGCAGTTCTTC
- - TRBJ2-7 TRBV2 CASSDPGGRTYEQYF TGTGCCAGCAGTGACCCCGGGGGCCGTACCTACGAGCAGTACTTC
- - TRBJ2-5 TRBV29-1 CSVDTRVDQYF TGCAGCGTTGATACCCGGGTAGACCAGTACTTC
- TRBD2 TRBJ2-2 TRBV7-2 CASSFYGGRGNGELFF TGTGCCAGCAGCTTCTACGGCGGGAGGGGTAACGGGGAGCTGTTTTTT
- TRBD2 TRBJ2-3 TRBV4-3 CASSPGLAAWGGTDTQYF TGCGCCAGCAGCCCTGGACTAGCGGCCTGGGGGGGCACAGATACGCAGTATTTT
- TRBD2 TRBJ2-1 TRBV19 CASSLNSGSSYNEQFF TGTGCCAGTAGTCTTAATAGCGGGAGCTCCTACAATGAGCAGTTCTTC
- TRBD2 TRBJ2-1 TRBV7-9 CASSLLAGVPNNEQFF TGTGCCAGCAGCTTACTAGCGGGGGTACCTAACAATGAGCAGTTCTTC
- - TRBJ1-2 TRBV28 CASSLEGSYGYTF TGTGCCAGCAGTTTGGAGGGGTCCTATGGCTACACCTTC
- - TRBJ2-2 TRBV7-3 CASSLRGRFGGELFF TGTGCCAGCAGCTTAAGGGGGAGATTTGGCGGGGAGCTGTTTTTT
- - TRBJ2-4 TRBV6-5 CASSYSSEEGKNIQYF TGTGCCAGCAGTTACTCTTCAGAAGAGGGGAAAAACATTCAGTACTTC
- - TRBJ1-1 TRBV18 CASSPTVGENTEAFF TGTGCCAGCTCCCCAACCGTCGGAGAGAACACTGAAGCTTTCTTT
- - TRBJ1-1 TRBV28 CASSIQSGANTEAFF TGTGCCAGCAGTATCCAATCCGGGGCGAACACTGAAGCTTTCTTT